This T cell receptor (beta chain) was identified in a study of cytomegalovirus exposure and HLA in healthy donors. PCR primers comprised 60 Vbeta and 13 Jbeta primers. The assay was immunoSEQ multiplex PCR, and TCRdb's table has in-frame clones only and misses some. The data hold approximately 120,000 clones, with about 80% observed a single time. The germline V gene encodes CDR1 PRHDT and CDR2 FYEKMQ (reference sequence). The ends lost 1 base at V and 2 bases at J; junction bases unmatched: 3. This CDR3 region has 17 residues. The material sequenced was PBMCs. The chain combines TRBV13 with TRBJ2-3, with 13 bases lining up with TRBD2. This sequence originates from a woman in her 50s in good health and CMV-seropositive. CDR3 in amino acids: CASSLELAGGYTDTQYF. The CDR3 nucleotides read TGTGCCAGCAGCTTAGAACTAGCGGGGGGGTACACAGATACGCAGTATTTT.